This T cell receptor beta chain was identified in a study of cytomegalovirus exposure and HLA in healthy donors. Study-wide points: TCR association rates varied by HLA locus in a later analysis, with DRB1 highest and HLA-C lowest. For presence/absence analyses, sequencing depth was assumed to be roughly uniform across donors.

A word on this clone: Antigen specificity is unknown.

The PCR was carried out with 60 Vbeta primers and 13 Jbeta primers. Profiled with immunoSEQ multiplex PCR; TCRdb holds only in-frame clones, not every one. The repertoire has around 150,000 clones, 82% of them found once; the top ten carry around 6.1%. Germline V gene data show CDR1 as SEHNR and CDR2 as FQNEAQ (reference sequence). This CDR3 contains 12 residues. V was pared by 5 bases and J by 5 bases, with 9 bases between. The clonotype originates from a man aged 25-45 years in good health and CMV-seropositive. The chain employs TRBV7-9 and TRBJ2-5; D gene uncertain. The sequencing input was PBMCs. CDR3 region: CASSRGGETQYF. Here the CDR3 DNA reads TGTGCCAGCAGCCGCGGTGGGGAGACCCAGTACTTC. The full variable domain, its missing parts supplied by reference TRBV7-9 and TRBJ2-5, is DTGVSQNPRHKITKRGQNVTFRCDPISEHNRLYWYRQTLGQGPEFLTYFQNEAQLEKSRLLSDRFSAERPKGSFSTLEIQRTEQGDSAMYLCASSRGGETQYFGPGTRLLVL.